This T cell receptor beta chain was documented in a study of blood T cells in healthy people across ages (dated by TCRdb to the mid-2010s). With respect to the entire study: Template switching captured roughly one uniquely barcoded TCR beta cDNA molecule per two T cells in model experiments. Using deep sequencing normalized with unique cDNA molecular identifiers, the study measured how TCR beta repertoire diversity changes with age. Four age groups were formed from the donors: young (average 16 years), middle-aged (just under 40), aged (about 68) and long-lived (more than 75). Donors of different ages were randomly distributed across sequencing lanes to avoid experimental bias. Two additional independent replicas of 1 million unique cDNA reads from the same blood draw were analyzed for two donors (one aged 18 to 29 and one aged 80 or older).

The CDR3 numbers 14 residues from cysteine through phenylalanine. CDR3 DNA is the only sequence kept; it has 42 bases, read in frame from the first base. Based on the germline V gene, the CDR1 and CDR2 sequences are MDHEN and SYDVKM. Trimming at the junction amounts to 4 bases on V and 0 bases on J, and the germline ends lie 7 bases apart. Library prep was done by 5' RACE. TCRdb lists the instrument as Illumina HiSeq 2500. A second PCR of roughly 7 to 11 cycles was performed with a sample-barcoded 5' primer and a J-beta primer mix. A template-switch 5' adaptor carrying 12 random nucleotides introduced a unique molecular identifier onto each TCR beta cDNA molecule. Each sample yielded at least 3 million CDR3-containing paired-end reads. All of the RNA was converted into first-strand cDNA using the Mint cDNA synthesis kit, with a TRBC-specific oligonucleotide serving as the primer. Following uracil-DNA glycosylase treatment, a first 18-cycle PCR with universal primers M1SS and BC2_uni_R was performed on all cDNA. The authors processed their data as follows. Normalization of each sample was performed by random selection of 1 million high-quality reads, each carrying a distinct molecular identifier. Instead of being binned into consensus sequences, reads that shared molecular identifiers were thrown out. MiTCR, set to a Q25 quality threshold and the strictest error-elimination algorithm, was used for CDR3 identification, clonotype clustering and error correction. A nonparametric unseen species model with Euler transformation was used to estimate a lower bound on total TCR beta diversity. TCRdb trimmed the raw reads at Q25, called clones with MiXCR and kept productive beta chains. Each record represents a unique CDR3 protein, reported with the most common genes and DNA among its rows. The V and J calls shown here were made by TCRdb, not taken from the authors' results. Within this sample are roughly 800,000 distinct CDR3 sequences, with about three fifths of them counted one time only. The biggest ten clones account for 20% to 25% of the sample.

The paper's findings and limits, for the study overall: Compared with the aged group, more naive CD4+ T cells, fewer expanded clones and increased TCR diversity were shown by the long-lived group, suggesting age selection. Observed TCR beta diversity per million T cells fell roughly linearly with age, and a significant reduction was already apparent by age roughly 40. Donor CMV infection status was unknown, potentially confounding age-related changes in expanded clonotypes. Estimates of total diversity based on one million sequenced T cells were regarded as lower bounds and as underestimates. Since profiling was done on bulk unsorted PBMCs, naive and antigen-experienced compartments could not be conclusively compared. Observed TCR beta diversity correlated strongly with the percentage of naive T cells measured by flow cytometry.

Donors were under 40 systemically healthy Caucasian individuals from Russia aged 6 to 90 years. Each donor gave about 9.7 milliliters of peripheral blood, drawn into EDTA-treated Vacutainer tubes. Ficoll-Paque density-gradient centrifugation was used to isolate PBMCs, with at least 6.5 million per sample. Trizol reagent was used to extract total RNA from PBMCs, with at least 6 micrograms per sample. Naive CD45RAhigh/CD27high T cell percentages were measured by flow cytometry on a PBMC aliquot from every donor. This clonotype was seen a few times. What antigen it recognizes has not been identified. The input lacks base qualities; no much larger clone sits a single base away.

The receptor was isolated from a man aged 30 to 45 in good health. Recombination linked TRBV28 to TRBJ2-1, and possibly TRBD2, on 6 matching bases. Sequenced material: blood. The nucleotide sequence reads as follows: TGTGCCAGCAGTTGGGGAGGCTCCTACAATGAGCAGTTCTTC. This gives the protein CASSWGGSYNEQFF.